This T cell receptor (beta chain) was sequenced during a study of cytomegalovirus exposure and HLA in healthy donors. In this sample, this clone turned up a few times. Primers: 60 Vbeta forward and 13 Jbeta reverse. Produced via immunoSEQ multiplex PCR; TCRdb's table is partial and in-frame only. This table has 150,000 to 200,000 clones, roughly 12% appearing once. The junction had 6 bases not matched to a gene; V was cut back by 0 bases and J by 3 bases. The CDR3 spans 16 residues. Per the germline V gene, CDR1 is SGHRS and CDR2 is YFSETQ. The TCR was taken from a man in his forties or fifties in good health and CMV-seropositive. Sequencing used PBMCs. The genes are TRBV5-1 and TRBJ2-1; TRBD2 agrees at 7 bases. CDR3 nucleotides: TGCGCCAGCAGCTTGGAGCATCTAGCGGTCTACAATGAGCAGTTCTTC. This gives the protein CASSLEHLAVYNEQFF.